This T cell receptor (beta chain) was profiled in a study of T cells in Graves' hyperthyroidism and ophthalmopathy (dated by TCRdb to the late 2010s). Regarding the study in general: Peripheral blood samples were taken at initial diagnosis, before any treatment was given. The paper describes TCR Vbeta CDR3 sequencing of around 140 peripheral blood samples, made up of 43 ophthalmopathy patients, some 76 hyperthyroidism patients and some 17 progressor patients. The approximately 100 discovery patients were randomly split 7:3 into training and test sets. Whether ophthalmopathy could be predicted prospectively was tested in an independent validation cohort made up of 18 to 20 hyperthyroidism patients plus 17 patients who later progressed to ophthalmopathy. The study also compared thyroid tissue and blood T-cell repertoires from about six Graves' hyperthyroidism patients. To identify TCR V-J signatures that set the groups apart, the researchers used a discovery cohort of 100 patients, made up of about 44 with Graves' ophthalmopathy and some 56 with stable Graves' hyperthyroidism. Once sampling was done, hyperthyroidism patients were given methimazole at a starting dose of 30 mg daily, whereas ophthalmopathy patients were given high-dose intravenous methylprednisolone. Overall study outcomes, separate from this receptor: No statistical method was used to fix the sample size in advance, and group allocation was not hidden from the investigators. During validation, the model predicted progression to ophthalmopathy a median of approximately six months ahead of onset, with approximately 70% sensitivity and 72.22% specificity. Ophthalmopathy was separated from stable hyperthyroidism by a 13 V-J signature model, with about 88% sensitivity and 81% to 82% specificity obtained in cross-validation and 80%/75% obtained in testing. Blood samples also contained most of the expanded thyroid clonotypes (frequency above 0.001), which suggests that blood repertoires may reflect thyroid immune responses.

From the cysteine through the phenylalanine, the CDR3 covers 15 amino acids. Only the CDR3 region is kept as DNA, spanning 45 bases read in frame from base 1. Sequences SGHTA (CDR1) and FQGNSA (CDR2) are obtained from the germline V gene. V is shortened by 4 bases, J by 0 bases, and the region joining them spans 10 bases. TCR beta CDR3 regions were amplified from RNA transcripts. The first round of RT-PCR for the TCR CDR3 was performed with the HTBI primer set and the Qiagen OneStep RT-PCR kit. A second multiplex PCR round built the libraries, followed by size selection and purification. Sequencing of the libraries was done on an Illumina HiSeq2000 using paired-end 100 bp reads. The original methods were these. SOAPnuke was used to process the raw data, throwing out any read that contained adapters or uncalled bases, had a mean Phred below 15, or lacked an exact constant-primer or identifier match. COPE v1.2.5 was used to merge the high-quality paired reads, and each unique nucleotide sequence was defined as a clonotype. MiTCR v1.1 was used to align the clonotypes against IMGT TRBV, TRBD and TRBJ reference segments. Analysis was restricted to V-J combinations with a frequency above 0.0001, which covered 98% to 99.2% of repertoires. A TCS score was defined as the ratio of F50 (clonal expansion) to E x V (chaos), with BLOSUM62-based TCRdist applied between CDR3 peptides within each V-J. Welch's t-statistics and random forest reduced just over 500 V-J features to 13, which were used in a naive Bayes classifier (R e1071). The Morisita-Horn index was used to measure how similar the thyroid and blood repertoires were. Clones were called with MiXCR by TCRdb after fastp trimmed the public reads at Q25, and only in-frame beta chains were retained. CDR3 protein duplicates are merged, each entry listing the most common genes and DNA. These V and J calls rely on TCRdb rather than the paper's analysis. For this sample there are over 700,000 distinct CDR3 sequences; about two fifths appear just once. The ten largest clones add up to approximately 8.7% of the sample.

Worth noting for this clonotype: Which antigen it targets is not known. A read error may explain this, as a much larger clone is one base away.

Stable Graves' hyperthyroidism was defined as the absence of progression to ophthalmopathy over 18 months of follow-up. Hyperthyroidism patients were newly diagnosed, had a disease duration of under 2 months, and were aged 18 to 65 years. Any patient with an uncontrolled infection, another autoimmune disease, pregnancy or lactation was excluded. Diagnoses were established on the basis of clinical symptoms, serum thyroxine and TRAb, thyroid ultrasound, and orbital computed tomography. PBMCs were isolated from 7.5 to 10 ml of fresh peripheral blood by Ficoll-Paque density gradient centrifugation. Total RNA was extracted with Trizol reagent, and quality was checked on an Agilent 2100 Bioanalyzer.

The sequenced material came from blood. This sequence was found in a man aged 18 to 35 with Graves' hyperthyroidism. The chain employs TRBV7-2 and TRBJ1-5; a confident D gene designation cannot be given. CDR3 sequence: CASSSFLYSNQPQHF. The bases are TGTGCCAGCAGCTCGTTCCTATATAGCAATCAGCCCCAGCATTTT.